Reported below is one T cell receptor (beta chain). These data come from a study of blood T cell repertoires in COVID-19. Study overall: Samples taken during acute and convalescent COVID-19 were collected in the United States, Italy and Spain. Sample material is recorded as cDNA or gDNA derived from T cells, B-cell-depleted T cells, or PBMCs.

The V and J ends lost 6 bases and 4 bases, in that order; junction bases with no gene match: 2. CDR1 is LNHNV and CDR2 is YYDKDF in the germline V gene (reference sequence). CDR3 size: 13 residues. Original handling: Researchers report that nucleated cell counts were estimated from reference gene primer amplification. Repertoires were generated with immunoSEQ multiplex PCR, while TCRdb's copy carries only in-frame clones and drops some. V, J and clone size are those of that table, while D and trimming were read from the DNA. The data hold some 89,000 clones, with roughly 80% observed a single time. The sequence came from a man between 60 and 75 years old with acute or convalescent COVID-19. The V and J genes are TRBV15 and TRBJ2-1, with 8 bases fitting TRBD1. Sequencing used peripheral blood. Here the CDR3 DNA reads TGTGCCACCAGGACAGGGGCGTACAATGAGCAGTTCTTC. It yields the protein CATRTGAYNEQFF.